The rows below give T cell receptor beta chains drawn from one sample of a study of OX40 agonist ivuxolimab in advanced cancers. Measured with immunoSEQ multiplex PCR; TCRdb has only the in-frame clones, and not every one. Of tens of thousands of clones in the sample, more than 70% were seen once. This specimen was CD4+ or CD8+ T cells sorted from blood, taken in a trial of the OX40 agonist ivuxolimab. These receptors all come from an adult with an advanced solid tumor such as melanoma, head and neck, liver or kidney cancer. CDR3s include the opening cysteine and the closing phenylalanine or tryptophan. D genes are given only for firm matches. The size of a clone is reported for some rows only, either as once, few or many, or as a class for expanded clones.

-	TRBV2	once	TRBJ1-1	TGTGCCAGCAGCCGACAGGACAGCCTGAACACTGAAGCTTTCTTT	CASSRQDSLNTEAFF
-	TRBV30	-	TRBJ1-1	TGTGCCTGGATAAGATCGAACACTGAAGCTTTCTTT	CAWIRSNTEAFF
TRBD1	TRBV25-1	few	TRBJ1-6	TGTGCCAGCAGTGAAAGAGGACAGGGAAATTCACCCCTCCACTTT	CASSERGQGNSPLHF
-	TRBV10-2	-	TRBJ1-2	TGCGCCAGCAGTGAGGTGGCAAACTATGGCTACACCTTC	CASSEVANYGYTF
TRBD1	TRBV11-1	once	TRBJ1-2	TGTGCCAGCAGCACTAGGACAGGGTCGGACTATGGCTACACCTTC	CASSTRTGSDYGYTF
TRBD1	TRBV5-6	-	TRBJ1-3	TGTGCCAGCAGCCGTCCCGGGACAGGCGGAAACACCATATATTTT	CASSRPGTGGNTIYF
-	TRBV6-1	-	TRBJ1-2	TGTGCCAGCAGTGCCAGGGGAGGCTATGGCTACACCTTC	CASSARGGYGYTF
-	TRBV9	medium-sized	TRBJ1-2	TGTGCCAGCAGCGTAGAAGGGGCCCCAGCTAACTATGGCTACACCTTC	CASSVEGAPANYGYTF
TRBD2	TRBV6-1	once	TRBJ2-1	TGTGCCAGCAGTGAAGCTACTAGCGGGGGATACAATGAGCAGTTCTTC	CASSEATSGGYNEQFF
TRBD1	TRBV5-4	-	TRBJ2-7	TGTGCCAGCAGCGATCCAGGGGGTTCCCTGCGGGAGCAGTACTTC	CASSDPGGSLREQYF
TRBD1	TRBV5-5	-	TRBJ1-1	TGTGCCAGCAGCCCGAGACAGGGTTCGATCACTGAAGCTTTCTTT	CASSPRQGSITEAFF
-	TRBV18	-	TRBJ2-3	TGTGCCAGCTCAGCGTCACCCGTAGGCACAGATACGCAGTATTTT	CASSASPVGTDTQYF
-	TRBV30	-	TRBJ2-3	TGTGCCTGGAGCGAGGGCGCAGATACGCAGTATTTT	CAWSEGADTQYF
-	TRBV19	-	TRBJ1-6	TGTGCCAGTAGTAGGGATCATAATTCACCCCTCCACTTT	CASSRDHNSPLHF
-	TRBV10-2	-	TRBJ1-3	TGCGCCAGCGGAGAAAAGACACTAACCGTCTCTGGAAACACCATATATTTT	CASGEKTLTVSGNTIYF
-	TRBV7-2	-	TRBJ2-7	TGTGCCAGCAGCGCCGGGACGGATCCCCCCTACGAGCAGTACTTC	CASSAGTDPPYEQYF
-	TRBV5-6	-	TRBJ1-2	TGTGCCAGCAGCCCGAATGGACTTAACTATGGCTACACCTTC	CASSPNGLNYGYTF
-	TRBV2	-	TRBJ2-7	TGTGCCAGCAGTGACAGCCCCTACGAGCAGTACTTC	CASSDSPYEQYF
-	TRBV30	-	TRBJ2-1	TGTGCCTGGAGTGTTAGGAATGAGCAGTTCTTC	CAWSVRNEQFF
-	TRBV6-6	-	TRBJ1-5	TGTGCCAGCAGTTACGAGCTAGATAATCAGCCCCAGCATTTT	CASSYELDNQPQHF
-	TRBV5-6	-	TRBJ2-7	TGTGCCAGCAGCTTGCTGGTAGGGCACTACGAGCAGTACTTC	CASSLLVGHYEQYF
TRBD1	TRBV5-1	-	TRBJ2-1	TGCGCCAGCAACTTTGCGATGGGACAGGGGTCCTACAATGAGCAGTTCTTC	CASNFAMGQGSYNEQFF
-	TRBV5-1	-	TRBJ2-3	TGCGCCAGCAGCATACCGGCAGATACGCAGTATTTT	CASSIPADTQYF
-	TRBV30	-	TRBJ1-2	TGTGCCTGGTCAAAGGAGGCCAGGGGCTATGGCTACACCTTC	CAWSKEARGYGYTF
-	TRBV6-5	-	TRBJ1-1	TGTGCCAGCAGTCCCACCGGGACTTTGAACACTGAAGCTTTCTTT	CASSPTGTLNTEAFF
-	TRBV5-1	-	TRBJ2-1	TGCGCCAGCAGCCCTGGACTACCCCGAAGCGAGCAGTTCTTC	CASSPGLPRSEQFF
-	TRBV6-4	-	TRBJ2-3	TGTGCCAGCAGTGACCTCATTACCACTAGCACAGATACGCAGTATTTT	CASSDLITTSTDTQYF
TRBD1	TRBV18	-	TRBJ2-1	TGTGCCAGCTCACGATTGACAGGGAGCAATGAGCAGTTCTTC	CASSRLTGSNEQFF
TRBD2	TRBV5-4	-	TRBJ2-5	TGTGCCAGCAGCCAAGGGACTAGCGGGAGGGAGACCCAGTACTTC	CASSQGTSGRETQYF
TRBD1	TRBV6-5	-	TRBJ2-2	TGTGCCAGCAGAAATAGACAGGGATCCACCGGGGAGCTGTTTTTT	CASRNRQGSTGELFF
-	TRBV10-1	-	TRBJ2-7	TGCGCCAGCAGCCGCGGGCCATCCTACGAGCAGTACTTC	CASSRGPSYEQYF
-	TRBV2	-	TRBJ2-3	TGTGCCAGCACAGGGAAGACTAGCACAGATACGCAGTATTTT	CASTGKTSTDTQYF
-	TRBV10-3	-	TRBJ1-1	TGTGCCACGAATGACGGATTGAACACTGAAGCTTTCTTT	CATNDGLNTEAFF
-	TRBV6-6	once	TRBJ1-2	TGTGCCATCACATTGCAGGGTCCCGACTATGGCTACACCTTC	CAITLQGPDYGYTF
-	TRBV20-1	-	TRBJ2-5	TGCAGTGCTAGGGTCAGGCAGACCCAGTACTTC	CSARVRQTQYF
-	TRBV30	-	TRBJ2-1	TGTGCCTGGAGTGTGGGGGCCCGTAGGAATGAGCAGTTCTTC	CAWSVGARRNEQFF
-	TRBV5-6	-	TRBJ1-2	TGTGCCAGCAGCTTGCCGGGAGGGGACTATGGCTACACCTTC	CASSLPGGDYGYTF
-	TRBV21-1	-	TRBJ2-3	TGTGCCAGCAGCAAAGATAGGAAATTGGGACTAGCGGATAAACCTAGCACAGATACGCAGTATTTT	CASSKDRKLGLADKPSTDTQYF
TRBD2	TRBV19	-	TRBJ2-1	TGTGCCAGTAGTATAGGGGGGGGACGTACCGTCGATGAGCAGTTCTTC	CASSIGGGRTVDEQFF
-	TRBV11-3	-	TRBJ2-3	TGTGCCAGCAGCTTAGGGCCGACAGATACGCAGTATTTT	CASSLGPTDTQYF
-	TRBV7-6	-	TRBJ1-4	TGTGCCAGCAGCTTAGGGGGCACCACAACTAATGAAAAACTGTTTTTT	CASSLGGTTTNEKLFF
-	TRBV5-4	-	TRBJ2-6	TGTGCCAGCAGCTCCCCTTCTGAGCGCTCTGGGGCCAACGTCCTGACTTTC	CASSSPSERSGANVLTF
TRBD1	TRBV6-5	-	TRBJ2-2	TGTGCCAGTGGGACAGTTTCCAGGGAGCTGTTTTTT	CASGTVSRELFF
-	TRBV21-1	-	TRBJ1-3	TGTGCCAGCAAGGGGACAGGGCTTGGAAACACCATATATTTT	CASKGTGLGNTIYF
-	TRBV18	-	TRBJ2-1	TGTGCCAGCTCACCACCGGCGGGGTCTTCCTACAATGAGCAGTTCTTC	CASSPPAGSSYNEQFF
TRBD2	TRBV7-9	-	TRBJ2-7	TGTGCCAGCAGTCCGGGGGAGTGGCTAGCGGGGAATCTGTACTTC	CASSPGEWLAGNLYF
-	TRBV19	-	TRBJ2-6	TGTGCCAGTAGTATTGGCCAGTTCGGCGTCCTGACTTTC	CASSIGQFGVLTF
TRBD2	TRBV27	-	TRBJ2-7	TGCGTTAGCGGGGTAGGGGCATCCTACGAGCAGTACTTC	CVSGVGASYEQYF
-	TRBV6-6	-	TRBJ1-4	TGTGCCAGCAGCCCATCGCGGGGATCTAATGAAAAACTGTTTTTT	CASSPSRGSNEKLFF